These 24 T cell receptor beta chains originate from one sample sequenced in a study of shared clonotypes between healthy human individuals. Libraries were prepared by immunoSEQ multiplex PCR; TCRdb keeps only in-frame clonotypes and omits some of them. This table has roughly 1 million clones, more than 60% appearing once. Material for sequencing was memory CD4+ T cells sorted from blood. Noted subset: CD45RA-negative fraction. These receptors all stem from a man aged 18 to 30 in good health.

J is TRBJ2-1 and V is TRBV7-2; D possibly corresponds to TRBD1 (5 bases). Trimming left V 4 bases short and J 7 bases short, with 17 bases between. CDR1 is SGHTA and CDR2 is FQGNSA in the germline V gene. The CDR3 runs to 15 residues. In DNA, the CDR3 is TGTGCCAGCAGCTCCAGGGTTAACTCCCGGAATGAGCAGTTCTTC. Amino acid sequence: CASSSRVNSRNEQFF.

The rearrangement links TRBV5-5 to TRBJ1-5; 9 nucleotides align to TRBD1. The CDR3 totals 15 residues. V shed 1 base and J 7 bases; nucleotides not matched to a gene: 6. Germline V gene lookup returns CDR1 SGHKS and CDR2 YYEKEE (reference sequence). The CDR3 coding sequence is TGTGCCAGCAGCTTGACAGGGACAGGGTCCCAGCCCCAGCATTTT. Translation gives CASSLTGTGSQPQHF. Filled out from reference TRBV5-5 and TRBJ1-5, the complete variable domain reads DAGVTQSPTHLIKTRGQQVTLRCSPISGHKSVSWYQQVLGQGPQFIFQYYEKEERGRGNFPDRFSARQFPNYSSELNVNALLLGDSALYLCASSLTGTGSQPQHFGDGTRLSIL.

This rearrangement joins TRBV5-8 to TRBJ2-7; TRBD1 aligns across 9 bases. The V gene's germline CDR1 is SGHTS and CDR2 YDEGEE. The CDR3 runs to 13 residues. J gave up 5 bases and V 5 bases, and 5 bases lay outside the gene matches. CDR3 sequence reads: CASRPRDRDEQYF. The DNA of the CDR3 is TGTGCCAGCAGACCTCGGGACAGGGACGAGCAGTACTTC.

Note on this clone: Distinct nucleotide sequences in the sample also encode this CDR3. The J gene is TRBJ2-7, the V gene TRBV19, with 8 bases aligning to TRBD1. Trimming at V came to 6 bases and at J to 2 bases, leaving 3 bases not matched to a gene. Germline V lookup: CDR1 LNHDA, CDR2 SQIVND (reference sequence). CDR3 size: 13 residues. The CDR3 DNA reads as TGTGCCAGTAGAAGGACAGGGACCTACGAGCAGTACTTC. The encoded protein is CASRRTGTYEQYF.

The chain links TRBV6-5 to TRBJ1-6; D is ambiguous. The germline CDR1 and CDR2 sequences are MNHEY and SVGAGI. The CDR3 totals 13 residues. V lost 10 bases and J lost 5, with 12 bases in between. The CDR3 is CAIRPGNNSPLHF. The DNA of the CDR3 is TGTGCCATCCGACCAGGAAATAATTCACCCCTCCACTTT.

This clone was counted between two and nine times. The chain recombines TRBV6-5 with TRBJ1-2, with D maybe TRBD1 (5 bases). This CDR3 contains 9 residues. V was pared by 10 bases and J by 12 bases, with 12 bases between. Germline V gene data show CDR1 as MNHEY and CDR2 as SVGAGI. The CDR3 coding sequence is TGTGCCAACCCGACAGCCGACACCTTC. Translating it yields CANPTADTF.

This sequence joins TRBV5-1 and TRBJ2-4; 7 bases align to TRBD1. The germline gives CDR1 SGHRS, CDR2 YFSETQ. The CDR3 is made up of 14 amino acids. V was pared by 4 bases and J by 5 bases, with 6 bases of the junction left unmatched. CDR3 in DNA: TGCGCCAGCAGCACCGGGACAGTAGAAAACATTCAGTACTTC. It is translated as CASSTGTVENIQYF.

The chain joins TRBV2 to TRBJ1-2; 7 nucleotides agree with TRBD1. CDR1 is SNHLY and CDR2 is FYNNEI in the germline V gene. The CDR3 covers 13 residues. Trimming took 4 bases from V and 8 from J; bases not matched to a gene: 7. The CDR3: CASSVGRGGGYTF. The CDR3 DNA is TGTGCCAGCAGTGTCGGCAGGGGGGGAGGCTACACCTTC. Full variable domain (remainder filled in from reference TRBV2 and TRBJ1-2): EPEVTQTPSHQVTQMGQEVILRCVPISNHLYFYWYRQILGQKVEFLVSFYNNEISEKSEIFDDQFSVERPDGSNFTLKIRSTKLEDSAMYFCASSVGRGGGYTFGSGTRLTVV.

The chain links TRBV28 to TRBJ1-2, with D possibly TRBD1 on 6 matching bases. From germline, CDR1 is MDHEN and CDR2 SYDVKM. V was clipped by 6 bases and J by 6 bases, with 17 bases between them. The CDR3 runs to 14 residues. The CDR3 reads CASSPGTKNNGYTF. CDR3 coding DNA: TGTGCCAGCAGCCCCGGGACAAAAAACAATGGCTACACCTTC.

The sample holds many counts of this clone. The V and J genes are TRBV6-6 and TRBJ2-7; a weak D match, TRBD2 (5 bases). In germline, CDR1 is MNHNY, CDR2 SVGAGI (reference sequence). This CDR3 region has 15 residues. V lost 7 bases and J 2 bases, leaving 18 bases between the germline ends. CDR3 region: CASIHVRASTYEQYF. The CDR3 DNA sequence: TGTGCCAGCATACACGTGCGGGCGTCCACCTACGAGCAGTACTTC.

This clone was seen repeatedly, ten times or more. The chain employs TRBV30 and TRBJ1-2; no firm D call. V was clipped by 6 bases and J by 2 bases, with 19 bases between them. Germline V gives CDR1 GTSNPN, CDR2 SVGIG (reference sequence). This CDR3 contains 15 residues. As DNA, the CDR3 is TGTGCCTGCTACCGAATGGGGTTGGGGAACTATGGCTACACCTTC. Its protein product is CACYRMGLGNYGYTF.

V and J are TRBV27 and TRBJ1-5; 10 bases map to TRBD1. CDR3 size: 15 residues. Germline trimming cut 6 bases from V and 3 bases from J; bases unmatched to any gene: 5. In germline, CDR1 is MNHEY, CDR2 SMNVEV (reference sequence). The CDR3: CASRSGTGANQPQHF. The CDR3 coding sequence is TGTGCCAGCAGATCCGGGACAGGGGCCAATCAGCCCCAGCATTTT.

The V and J genes are TRBV7-2 and TRBJ1-4; D might be TRBD1 (5 bases). V shed 1 base and J shed 5 bases, with 14 bases lying between them. This CDR3 has 16 amino acids. Per the germline V gene, CDR1 is SGHTA and CDR2 is FQGNSA. The CDR3 bases are TGTGCCAGCAGCTTAGTGGGGGGATCGATCAATGAAAAACTGTTTTTT. Its translation is CASSLVGGSINEKLFF.

This chain links TRBV9 with TRBJ2-3; 8 nucleotides align to TRBD1. The CDR3 covers 15 residues. J was trimmed by 0 bases and V by 3 bases; bases with no gene match: 3. CDR1 is SGDLS and CDR2 is YYNGEE in the germline V gene. CDR3 amino acids: CASSAGQGSTDTQYF. In nucleotides, the CDR3 is TGTGCCAGCAGCGCAGGACAGGGTAGCACAGATACGCAGTATTTT.

V gene TRBV5-1 combines with J gene TRBJ2-2; 8 bases align to TRBD1. Germline assignment: CDR1 SGHRS and CDR2 YFSETQ. The CDR3 has 15 amino acids. The trim removed 2 bases at V and 7 bases at J, leaving 7 bases unmatched. The CDR3 DNA reads TGCGCCAGCAGCTTTGGACAGGGCGAGGGCGGGGAGCTGTTTTTT. Residues: CASSFGQGEGGELFF.

V usage is TRBV7-3 and J usage is TRBJ2-6, with D possibly matching TRBD1 (5 bases). Between the trimmed V and J ends, which lost 2 bases and 2 bases, there was a span of 13 bases. The CDR3 covers 17 residues. Per the germline V gene, CDR1 is SGHTA and CDR2 is FQGTGA. The CDR3 nucleotides are TGTGCCAGCAGCTTATCGTACAGGTCTACTGGGGCCAACGTCCTGACTTTC. It codes for CASSLSYRSTGANVLTF.

V is TRBV18 and J is TRBJ1-4; D uncertain. The CDR3 runs 13 residues. CDR1 and CDR2 (germline): KGHSH, LQKENI. Trimming pared 6 bases from V and 5 bases from J, leaving 10 bases between. The CDR3 sequence: CASSPRLNEKLFF. The CDR3 nucleotides read TGTGCCAGCTCGCCCAGGTTAAATGAAAAACTGTTTTTT.

The genes are TRBV9 and TRBJ2-7; D uncertain. Trimming shortened V by 6 bases and J by 4 bases, and 17 bases separated the two germline ends. Germline CDR1 is SGDLS and CDR2 is YYNGEE. The CDR3 covers 14 residues. CDR3 sequence: CASTPADGRYEQYF. CDR3 DNA sequence: TGTGCCAGCACGCCGGCTGACGGTCGATACGAGCAGTACTTC. Filled out from reference TRBV9 and TRBJ2-7, the complete variable domain reads DSGVTQTPKHLITATGQRVTLRCSPRSGDLSVYWYQQSLDQGLQFLIQYYNGEERAKGNILERFSAQQFPDLHSELNLSSLELGDSALYFCASTPADGRYEQYFGPGTRLTVT.

This chain uses TRBV6-5 with TRBJ2-7; a possible D gene is TRBD2 (5 bases). Germline CDR1 MNHEY, CDR2 SVGAGI. The CDR3 has 13 residues. V was clipped by 7 bases and J by 1 base, with 11 bases between them. The CDR3 DNA reads as TGTGCCAGCACATTGAGCGGTTCCTACGAGCAGTACTTC. It translates to CASTLSGSYEQYF.

The chain links TRBV30 to TRBJ1-6; maybe TRBD1 (5 bases). The V gene lost 5 bases and the J gene lost 14 bases, with 16 bases spanning the gap. The CDR3 sequence is 12 residues long. The germline V gene has CDR1 GTSNPN and CDR2 SVGIG (reference sequence). The DNA for the CDR3 is TGTGCCTGGGCTGACAGCTCAGCAACCCTCCACTTT. Amino acid sequence: CAWADSSATLHF.

V and J are TRBV13 and TRBJ2-3; D tentatively fits TRBD1 or TRBD2 (6 bases each). The CDR3 consists of 15 residues. Per the germline V gene, CDR1 is PRHDT and CDR2 is FYEKMQ (reference sequence). The germline V and J ends were trimmed by 5 bases and 1 base, with 13 bases remaining between them. CDR3 protein: CASSVRGPGTDTQYF. The DNA for the CDR3 is TGTGCCAGCAGCGTACGGGGGCCCGGCACAGATACGCAGTATTTT.

In its sample, this clone was seen many times. The sample holds other DNA sequences that translate to the same CDR3. This chain uses TRBV27 with TRBJ2-2, with no clear D. Trimming took 0 bases from V and 4 from J, leaving 15 bases between them. CDR3 length: 17 residues. Germline V lookup: CDR1 MNHEY, CDR2 SMNVEV (reference sequence). CDR3 coding DNA: TGTGCCAGCAGTTTATCGGCCTGGGCGGTGGGCACCGGGGAGCTGTTTTTT. Its translation is CASSLSAWAVGTGELFF.

CDR3 sequence (DNA): TGTGCCAGCTCCGGGAGAGAAGCTTTCTTT. Translation: CASSGREAFF. The genes are TRBV28 and TRBJ1-1; D is ambiguous. V lost 8 bases and J 8 bases, leaving 9 bases between the germline ends. Germline values: CDR1 MDHEN, CDR2 SYDVKM. The CDR3 consists of 10 residues.

This sequence joins TRBV28 and TRBJ2-2; 7 positions match TRBD1. The germline V gene encodes CDR1 MDHEN and CDR2 SYDVKM. The CDR3 consists of 20 residues. V lost 2 bases, J lost 2 bases, and 17 bases stayed unmatched. For the CDR3, the DNA is TGTGCCAGCAGTTTACCGCTGGGGAAATGGGGACAGCTCAACACCGGGGAGCTGTTTTTT. Amino acids: CASSLPLGKWGQLNTGELFF.